This TCR beta chain comes out of a study of cytomegalovirus exposure and HLA in healthy donors. Germline V lookup: CDR1 MNHEY, CDR2 SMNVEV (reference sequence). The CDR3 runs to 15 residues. Unmatched junction bases numbered 11, after V lost 7 bases and J lost 5 bases. PCR employed 60 Vbeta and 13 Jbeta primers. Produced via immunoSEQ multiplex PCR; TCRdb's table is partial and in-frame only. The top ten clones hold 1.9% of a sample with almost 200,000 clones, roughly four fifths of them seen once. The J gene is TRBJ1-2, the V gene TRBV27; 9 nucleotides match TRBD1. This sequence originates from a man under 40 in good health and CMV-seronegative. Sequencing input: PBMCs. CDR3 bases: TGTGCCAGCAAATCCGGAACAGGGGGCTCTTATGGCTACACCTTC. It yields the protein CASKSGTGGSYGYTF.